The sequence of this TCR beta chain was determined in a study of CD8 T cells in ankylosing spondylitis. Whole-study findings and limits: What appeared characteristic of ankylosing spondylitis blood was a TCR beta motif of about eight highly homologous variants.

From the 5' RACE reads, TCRdb called clonotypes with MiXCR, one entry per CDR3 protein. The table shows hundreds of thousands of distinct CDR3 sequences, with roughly 25% occurring only once. Per the germline V gene, CDR1 is DFQATT and CDR2 is SNEGSKA (reference sequence). The CDR3 is 12 residues long. As for this clonotype: No antigen is known for it.

This clonotype originated in a male donor with ankylosing spondylitis. V gene TRBV20-1 combines with J gene TRBJ2-1; TRBD2 matches at 7 bases. Sequencing used blood, either unsorted or a sorted T cell fraction (not recorded which). CDR3 protein: CGGGDSYNEQFF. The CDR3 DNA reads TGCGGGGGGGGGGACTCCTACAATGAGCAGTTCTTC.